This T cell receptor (beta chain) was sequenced in a study of cytomegalovirus exposure and HLA in healthy donors. The donors belonged to the approximately 110-subject validation cohort, separate from the approximately 700-subject first cohort. V trimming: 3 bases; J trimming: 1 base; junction bases outside the gene matches: 2. The CDR3 has 14 amino acids. Germline CDR1 SEHNR, CDR2 FQNEAQ (reference sequence). The method was immunoSEQ multiplex PCR; TCRdb's version includes in-frame clones alone and lacks a portion of them. The table has tens of thousands of clones, approximately 96% seen once; the top ten hold under 2%. Findings of the study overall: Both high specificity and high sensitivity reportedly marked the classifier's diagnosis of cytomegalovirus status.

As to this clone: Its antigen remains unknown.

This sequence was found in a woman aged 18-29 years in good health and CMV-seropositive. The sequencing sample was made of PBMCs. The chain uses TRBV7-9 and TRBJ2-5; TRBD2 matches at 7 bases. The CDR3 region has the DNA TGTGCCAGCAGCTTGGGAGGGCCCCAAGAGACCCAGTACTTC. Encoded protein: CASSLGGPQETQYF.